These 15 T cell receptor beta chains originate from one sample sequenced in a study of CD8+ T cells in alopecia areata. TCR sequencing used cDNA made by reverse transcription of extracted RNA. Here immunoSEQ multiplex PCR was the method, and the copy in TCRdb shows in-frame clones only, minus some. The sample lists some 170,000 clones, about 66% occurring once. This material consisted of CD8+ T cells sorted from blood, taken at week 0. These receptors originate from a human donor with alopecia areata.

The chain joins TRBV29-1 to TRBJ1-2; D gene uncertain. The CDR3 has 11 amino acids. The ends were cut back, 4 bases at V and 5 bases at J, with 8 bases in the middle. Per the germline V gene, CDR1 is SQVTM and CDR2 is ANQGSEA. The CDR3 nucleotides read TGCAGCGTTGTAGACCGGTATGGCTACACCTTC. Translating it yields CSVVDRYGYTF. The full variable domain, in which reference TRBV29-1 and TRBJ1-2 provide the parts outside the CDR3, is SAVISQKPSRDICQRGTSLTIQCQVDSQVTMMFWYRQQPGQSLTLIATANQGSEATYESGFVIDKFPISRPNLTFSTLTVSNMSPEDSSIYLCSVVDRYGYTFGSGTRLTVV.

CDR3 bases: TGTGCCAGCAGTCTCCGGACTAGTGGGTTCGAGCAGTACTTC. It codes for CASSLRTSGFEQYF. The J gene is TRBJ2-7, the V gene TRBV6-5, with TRBD2 matching over 7 bases. The CDR3 covers 14 residues. Germline V gene data show CDR1 as MNHEY and CDR2 as SVGAGI. Germline trimming cut 5 bases from V and 6 bases from J; bases unmatched to any gene: 10.

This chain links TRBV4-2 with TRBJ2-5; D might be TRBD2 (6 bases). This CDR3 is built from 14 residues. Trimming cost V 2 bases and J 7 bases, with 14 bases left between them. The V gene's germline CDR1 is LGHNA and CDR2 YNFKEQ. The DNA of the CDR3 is TGTGCCAGCAGCCAACACGGGACTTCAGGGACCCAGTACTTC. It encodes CASSQHGTSGTQYF.

In DNA, the CDR3 is TGCGCCAGCAGCCTAACAAAGGACAGGGTATACGAGCAGTACTTC. Translating gives CASSLTKDRVYEQYF. V usage is TRBV4-1 and J usage is TRBJ2-7, with 8 bases that match TRBD1. With 4 bases clipped from V and 4 bases from J, the junction kept 9 bases outside the gene matches. The CDR3 spans 15 residues. Germline loops: CDR1 MGHRA, CDR2 YSYEKL.

The CDR3 nucleotides are TGTGCCAGCCGCCCCGTATCAGGGGCCTACGAGCAGTACTTC. It yields the protein CASRPVSGAYEQYF. The V call is TRBV27, the J call TRBJ2-7; tentatively, D is TRBD1 (6 bases). Germline V gene sequence: CDR1 MNHEY, CDR2 SMNVEV (reference sequence). This CDR3 spans 14 amino acids. Trimming left V 8 bases short and J 2 bases short, with 16 bases between.

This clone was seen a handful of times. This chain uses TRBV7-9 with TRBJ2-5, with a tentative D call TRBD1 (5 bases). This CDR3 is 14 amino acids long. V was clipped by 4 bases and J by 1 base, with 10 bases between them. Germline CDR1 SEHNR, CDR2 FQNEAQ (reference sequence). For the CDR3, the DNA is TGTGCCAGCAGCTCCCAGGGTGCCCAAGAGACCCAGTACTTC. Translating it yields CASSSQGAQETQYF.

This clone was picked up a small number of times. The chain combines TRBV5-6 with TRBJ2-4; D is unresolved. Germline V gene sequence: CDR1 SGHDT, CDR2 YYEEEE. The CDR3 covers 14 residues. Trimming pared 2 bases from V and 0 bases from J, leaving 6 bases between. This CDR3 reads CASSFGLAKNIQYF. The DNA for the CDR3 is TGTGCCAGCAGCTTCGGGCTAGCCAAAAACATTCAGTACTTC.

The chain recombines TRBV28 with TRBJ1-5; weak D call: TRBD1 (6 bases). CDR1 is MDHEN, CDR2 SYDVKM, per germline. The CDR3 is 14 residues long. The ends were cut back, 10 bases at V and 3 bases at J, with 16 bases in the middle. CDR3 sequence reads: CAIAKGGINQPQHF. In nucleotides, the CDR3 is TGTGCCATCGCGAAAGGGGGTATCAATCAGCCCCAGCATTTT.

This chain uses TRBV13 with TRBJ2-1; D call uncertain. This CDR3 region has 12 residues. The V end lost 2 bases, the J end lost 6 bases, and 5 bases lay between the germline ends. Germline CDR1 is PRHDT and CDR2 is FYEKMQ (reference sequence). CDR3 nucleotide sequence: TGTGCCAGCAGCTTATTGGTCAATGAGCAGTTCTTC. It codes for CASSLLVNEQFF. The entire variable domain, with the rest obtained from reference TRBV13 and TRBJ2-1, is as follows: AAGVIQSPRHLIKEKRETATLKCYPIPRHDTVYWYQQGPGQDPQFLISFYEKMQSDKGSIPDRFSAQQFSDYHSELNMSSLELGDSALYFCASSLLVNEQFFGPGTRLTVL.

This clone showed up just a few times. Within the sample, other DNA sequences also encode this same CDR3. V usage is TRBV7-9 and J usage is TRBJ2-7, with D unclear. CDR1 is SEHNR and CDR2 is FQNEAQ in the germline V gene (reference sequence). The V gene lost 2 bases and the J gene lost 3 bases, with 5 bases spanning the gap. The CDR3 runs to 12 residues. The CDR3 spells CASSLSGYEQYF. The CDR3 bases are TGTGCCAGCAGCTTATCCGGCTACGAGCAGTACTTC.

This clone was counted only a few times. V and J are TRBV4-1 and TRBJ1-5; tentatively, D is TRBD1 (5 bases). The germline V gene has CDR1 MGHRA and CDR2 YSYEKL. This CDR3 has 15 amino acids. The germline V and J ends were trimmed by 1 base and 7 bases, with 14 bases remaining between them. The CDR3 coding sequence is TGCGCCAGCAGCCAAGGAAGACCGGGGGTACAGCCCCAGCATTTT. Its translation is CASSQGRPGVQPQHF.

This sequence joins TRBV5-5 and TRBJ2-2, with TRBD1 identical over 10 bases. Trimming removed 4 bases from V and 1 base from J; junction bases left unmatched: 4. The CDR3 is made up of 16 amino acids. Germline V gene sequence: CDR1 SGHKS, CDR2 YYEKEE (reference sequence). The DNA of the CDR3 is TGTGCCAGCAGCAGGGACAGGGGTTGGAACACCGGGGAGCTGTTTTTT. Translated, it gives CASSRDRGWNTGELFF.

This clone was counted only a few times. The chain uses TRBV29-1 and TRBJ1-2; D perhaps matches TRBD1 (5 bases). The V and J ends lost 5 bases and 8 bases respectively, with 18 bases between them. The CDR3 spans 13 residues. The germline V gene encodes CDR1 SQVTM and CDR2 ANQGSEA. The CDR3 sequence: CSVYQGSQWGYTF. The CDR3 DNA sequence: TGCAGCGTTTACCAGGGCTCCCAATGGGGCTACACCTTC. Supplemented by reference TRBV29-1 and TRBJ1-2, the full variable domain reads SAVISQKPSRDICQRGTSLTIQCQVDSQVTMMFWYRQQPGQSLTLIATANQGSEATYESGFVIDKFPISRPNLTFSTLTVSNMSPEDSSIYLCSVYQGSQWGYTFGSGTRLTVV.

CDR3 in DNA: TGTGCCAGCAATCCGCGCGCCCCAACTAATGAAAAACTGTTTTTT. Protein: CASNPRAPTNEKLFF. V usage is TRBV28 and J usage is TRBJ1-4; D is ambiguous. Between the trimmed V and J ends, which lost 7 bases and 0 bases, there was a span of 12 bases. The CDR3 is 15 amino acids. CDR1 is MDHEN and CDR2 is SYDVKM in the germline V gene.

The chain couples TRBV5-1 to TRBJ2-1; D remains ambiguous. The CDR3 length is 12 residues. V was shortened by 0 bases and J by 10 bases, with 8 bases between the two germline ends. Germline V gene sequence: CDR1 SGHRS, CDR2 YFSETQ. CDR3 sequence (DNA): TGCGCCAGCAGCTTGGGGGCTCCCGAGCAGTTCTTC. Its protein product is CASSLGAPEQFF.